This is a list of T cell receptor beta chains from one sample in a study of Tregs in tolerant kidney transplant recipients. Method: immunoSEQ multiplex PCR; TCRdb's copy keeps in-frame clones and lacks some. The table lists some 57,000 clones, roughly nine tenths of them singletons, with 13% to 15% in the top ten. Sequencing was performed on CD8+ T cells from blood (PBMCs), taken 24 months after the transplant. These receptors were collected from a human patient who received a combined kidney and bone marrow transplant. The graft donor may have given rise to some T cells. Each CDR3 is given with its conserved first and last residue. Each record gives: D gene, clone size, V gene, J gene, CDR3 DNA, CDR3 protein. The D gene is left open where the match is weak. The size entry is marked missing in some rows and otherwise reads once, few, many or a size class.

>-|-|TRBV7-2|TRBJ1-1
TGTGCCAGCAGCTCTAGCCGGACTGCGAACACTGAAGCTTTCTTT
CASSSSRTANTEAFF
>-|-|TRBV4-3|TRBJ2-4
TGCGCCAGCAGCCAAGAGGGCCGGGGACTAAACATTCAGTACTTC
CASSQEGRGLNIQYF
>TRBD1|-|TRBV28|TRBJ1-1
TGTGCCAGCAGTTTCCGGGGACAGCCTTTAGTGGACACTGAAGCTTTCTTT
CASSFRGQPLVDTEAFF
>-|-|TRBV4-2|TRBJ1-5
TGTGCCAGCAGCCAAGGCGTTCTCGGGGTTCAGCCCCAGCATTTT
CASSQGVLGVQPQHF
>TRBD2|-|TRBV9|TRBJ2-3
TGTGCCAGCAGCGTAGCTATTAGGCTAGCGGGGGGCACAGATACGCAGTATTTT
CASSVAIRLAGGTDTQYF
>TRBD2|-|TRBV11-3|TRBJ2-3
TGTGCCAGCAGCTTATCCCGGGGGGGCGGGAGAGCCGATACGCAGTATTTT
CASSLSRGGGRADTQYF
>-|once|TRBV1|TRBJ1-2
TGCACCAGCAGCCAAGATGCGGACAGGGCCCTTGGCTACACCTTC
CTSSQDADRALGYTF
>TRBD2|-|TRBV9|TRBJ2-7
TGTGCCAGCAGCATTAGCGGGAGCTCCTACGAGCAGTACTTC
CASSISGSSYEQYF
>-|once|TRBV4-1|TRBJ2-7
TGCGCCAGCAGCCAAGTCGTCACGAACACCTACGAGCAGTACTTC
CASSQVVTNTYEQYF
>TRBD2|-|TRBV13|TRBJ2-3
TGTGCCAGCAGCTTAACCGGACTAGTGCACACAGATACGCAGTATTTT
CASSLTGLVHTDTQYF
>-|-|TRBV6-5|TRBJ2-7
TGTGCCAGCAGTCGCATGCTGAGCTCCTACGAGCAGTACTTC
CASSRMLSSYEQYF
>TRBD1|once|TRBV5-4|TRBJ1-3
TGTGCCAGCAGCTCCGGCGTAGGGGGCTCTTCTGGAAACACCATATATTTT
CASSSGVGGSSGNTIYF
>TRBD2|-|TRBV19|TRBJ2-7
TGTGCCAGTAGTGCAGGGACTAGCGGAACACACTACGAGCAGTACTTC
CASSAGTSGTHYEQYF
>-|once|TRBV9|TRBJ1-5
TGTGCCAGCAGCGTCGGGGAGAGTCAGCCCCAGCATTTT
CASSVGESQPQHF
>TRBD2|few|TRBV9|TRBJ2-7
TGTGCCAGCAGCTTAGGGACTAGCGGCTACGAGCAGTACTTC
CASSLGTSGYEQYF
>TRBD2|-|TRBV19|TRBJ2-7
TGTGCCAGTAGTATATCCAGCGGGAAGACCTACGAGCAGTACTTC
CASSISSGKTYEQYF
>-|once|TRBV9|TRBJ2-5
TGTGCCTCACAGGTTGAAGAGACCCAGTACTTC
CASQVEETQYF